This T cell receptor beta chain was obtained from a study of blood T cell repertoires in COVID-19. Study context: Sites across the United States, Italy and Spain contributed samples from acute and convalescent COVID-19. PBMCs, B-cell-depleted T cells, or T cells were the source of the cDNA or gDNA that made up the material.

The CDR3 is 19 amino acids. V lost 0 bases and J lost 1; bases outside the gene matches: 9. From germline, CDR1 is SGHRS and CDR2 YFSETQ. In the study's own analysis: Reference gene primer amplification in the assay estimated nucleated cell counts. The assay was immunoSEQ multiplex PCR, and TCRdb's table has in-frame clones only and misses some. That table furnishes V, J and clone size, whereas the DNA furnished D and trimming. Found here are some 210,000 clones, approximately 91% of them singletons; the top ten hold roughly 5.6%. Sequencing was performed on peripheral blood. V is TRBV5-1 and J is TRBJ2-3; 12 nucleotides line up with TRBD2. The sequence was collected from a woman in her thirties or forties who had recovered from COVID-19. DNA for the CDR3: TGCGCCAGCAGCTTGGGATTTTGGACTAGCGGGATTGGCACAGATACGCAGTATTTT. This encodes CASSLGFWTSGIGTDTQYF.